The rows below give T cell receptor beta chains drawn from one sample of a study of cytomegalovirus exposure and HLA in healthy donors. Libraries were prepared by immunoSEQ multiplex PCR; TCRdb keeps only in-frame clonotypes and omits some of them. The sample holds approximately 77,000 clones, roughly 78% seen once. The sequencing sample was made of PBMCs. The receptors come from a man aged 35-49 years in good health and CMV-seronegative. CDR3s include the opening cysteine and the closing phenylalanine or tryptophan. Each record gives: CDR3 DNA, CDR3 protein, clone size, V gene, D gene, J gene. A D gene is named only where the DNA matches it firmly. Rows may omit the clone size; those that give it use once, few, many or a size class.

TGTGCCAGCAGCTCAGGGACAGTCAATGAAAAACTGTTTTTT CASSSGTVNEKLFF . TRBV9 TRBD1 TRBJ1-4
TGTGCCTGGAGTGGACTAGCGGCTAGCACAGATACGCAGTATTTT CAWSGLAASTDTQYF few TRBV30 TRBD2 TRBJ2-3
TGTGCCAGCAGCCCCGGGACAGGTCACACCGGGGAGCTGTTTTTT CASSPGTGHTGELFF . TRBV6-4 TRBD1 TRBJ2-2
TGTGCCAGCAGCTCCGGGCCCTCTGGGGCCGAGACCCAGTACTTC CASSSGPSGAETQYF . TRBV7-2 . TRBJ2-5
TGTGCCAGCAGCTTAGTGTCGGCGGGAGAATACGAGCAGTACTTC CASSLVSAGEYEQYF . TRBV7-2 TRBD2 TRBJ2-7
TGTGCCAGCAGTGGCGTCCCCGAAGGGGCCTTAGGGGACGAGCAGTACTTC CASSGVPEGALGDEQYF . TRBV25-1 . TRBJ2-7
TGTGCCACCCGGCAGGGAAATGGCTACACCTTC CATRQGNGYTF . TRBV27 . TRBJ1-2
TGTGCCAGCAGCGTAGGACAGACTCCAGAAGCTTTCTTT CASSVGQTPEAFF . TRBV9 . TRBJ1-1
TGTGCCAGTAGGCCGGGACAGGGGGATGGCTACACCTTC CASRPGQGDGYTF . TRBV19 TRBD1 TRBJ1-2
TGTGCCAGCAGCTTGGTGGCAGGCGGGTCTAACTATGGCTACACCTTC CASSLVAGGSNYGYTF . TRBV5-8 . TRBJ1-2
TGTGCCAGCAGCTTAGCGAGAGGCACTGAAGCTTTCTTT CASSLARGTEAFF . TRBV7-9 . TRBJ1-1
TGCGCCAGCAGCTTGGATGGGGGAGGGGGCTACACCTTC CASSLDGGGGYTF . TRBV5-1 . TRBJ1-2
TGTGCCAGCAGCTGGGGACTAGCGGGAGTTGTGGATGAGCAGTTCTTC CASSWGLAGVVDEQFF . TRBV7-8 TRBD2 TRBJ2-1
TGTGCCAGCAGTGAAGCACCGAGCGGGAGAGTTCAGCAGTTCTTC CASSEAPSGRVQQFF . TRBV2 TRBD2 TRBJ2-1
TGTGCCAGCAGCTTACGGGGGGTTAGCGGGAGTGGTGAGCAGTACTTC CASSLRGVSGSGEQYF . TRBV7-2 TRBD2 TRBJ2-7
TGCGCCAGCAGGTCGGTTGGACAGGGCCTTTACGAGCAGTACTTC CASRSVGQGLYEQYF . TRBV5-1 TRBD1 TRBJ2-7
TGTGCCAGCAGAGTGACAGGGCAAAACACTGAAGCTTTCTTT CASRVTGQNTEAFF . TRBV6-1 TRBD1 TRBJ1-1
TGCGCCAGCAGCCCTACATGGGCAGCGGGCTACGAGCAGTACTTC CASSPTWAAGYEQYF . TRBV5-1 . TRBJ2-7
TGCAGCGTTGAGATTGAGGCGGGAGAGACCCAGTACTTC CSVEIEAGETQYF . TRBV29-1 . TRBJ2-5
TGCGCCAGCAGCCCGGGGTTCCTCCGGGACAGGACAAGTTTTTTTGGAAACACCATATATTTT CASSPGFLRDRTSFFGNTIYF . TRBV4-1 TRBD1 TRBJ1-3
TGCGCCAGCAGCTTGGCCCCTAGCGGGAGCACAGATACGCAGTATTTT CASSLAPSGSTDTQYF . TRBV5-1 TRBD2 TRBJ2-3
TGTGCCAGCAGTAAGAGGCCCATCGCGGGAGGGGACTACGAGCAGTACTTC CASSKRPIAGGDYEQYF few TRBV13 TRBD2 TRBJ2-7
TGTGCCAGCAGCTTAGAGGTACTGGCGGGAGGGCACAATGAGCAGTTCTTC CASSLEVLAGGHNEQFF . TRBV7-9 TRBD2 TRBJ2-1
TGTGCCAGCAGTGAGGCCGGGGGAAACAACAATGAGCAGTTCTTC CASSEAGGNNNEQFF . TRBV2 . TRBJ2-1
TGCAGTGCTAGAGGCGGGGACGAGCAGTACTTC CSARGGDEQYF . TRBV20-1 . TRBJ2-7
TGTGCCAGCAGCTTACTAGCGGCCATGGGAGAGACCCAGTACTTC CASSLLAAMGETQYF once TRBV5-4 TRBD2 TRBJ2-5
TGTGCCAGCAGTTTGGTCGCCGGGAGAAAGCAGTACTTC CASSLVAGRKQYF once TRBV27 . TRBJ2-7
TGTGCCAGCGTTGGACTAGCGGAGGGAGAAGAGACCCAGTACTTC CASVGLAEGEETQYF . TRBV27 TRBD2 TRBJ2-5
TGTGCCAGCAGCCTAGCGGGAGAAGCCACCGGGGAGCTGTTTTTT CASSLAGEATGELFF . TRBV9 TRBD2 TRBJ2-2
TGTGCCAGCTCACCTCTCAGGGGCGTTTACGAGCAGTACTTC CASSPLRGVYEQYF . TRBV18 . TRBJ2-7
TGCGCCAGCAGCTTGGTAGGGCAGGGCTCTGGCTACACCTTC CASSLVGQGSGYTF . TRBV5-1 . TRBJ1-2
TGTGCCAGCAGCCGGGAGACTGAAGCTTTCTTT CASSRETEAFF . TRBV7-9 . TRBJ1-1
TGTGCCAGCAGAGACAGGACTGAAGCTTTCTTT CASRDRTEAFF few TRBV6-1 . TRBJ1-1
TGTGCCTGGAGTGTACAAGCAGGGGGCAGTAAGACCCAGTACTTC CAWSVQAGGSKTQYF . TRBV30 TRBD1 TRBJ2-5
TGTGCCAGTAGTGATGGACAGGGGGCCGCTAATCAGCCCCAGCATTTT CASSDGQGAANQPQHF . TRBV19 TRBD1 TRBJ1-5
TGTGCCATCAGAGGACTAGCGGGAGATGGTGAGCAGTTCTTC CAIRGLAGDGEQFF . TRBV10-3 TRBD2 TRBJ2-1
TGTGCCAGCAGCCCCGGGACAGGGGCCTACGAGCAGTACTTC CASSPGTGAYEQYF . TRBV7-3 TRBD1 TRBJ2-7
TGTGCCAGCAGCCTCCGAGAGACCCAGTACTTC CASSLRETQYF once TRBV5-6 . TRBJ2-5
TGCGCCAGCAGCTTGACCGGGACAGGGTACGGCTACACCTTC CASSLTGTGYGYTF . TRBV5-1 TRBD1 TRBJ1-2
TGTGCCAGCAGTGGTCGGACTAGCGGGAGCTCATCTGAGCAGTTCTTC CASSGRTSGSSSEQFF . TRBV6-6 TRBD2 TRBJ2-1
TGTGCCAGCGTCTCGAGGGCCACCAGAGCTTTCTTT CASVSRATRAFF . TRBV28 . TRBJ1-1